This is a list of T cell receptor beta chains from one sample in a study of blood T cell repertoires in COVID-19. This table comes from immunoSEQ multiplex PCR, and its TCRdb copy is limited to in-frame clones, with some not included. The table shows around 700,000 clones, with 70% to 90% occurring only once. Sequenced: peripheral blood. The receptor source for this set is a woman between 18 and 29 years old with acute or convalescent COVID-19. The CDR3 runs from the conserved cysteine through the conserved F or W. A D gene is named only where the DNA matches it firmly. A row's size may be missing; if present it is once, few, many or a size class.

V gene	J gene	clone size	D gene	CDR3 DNA	CDR3 protein
TRBV7-9	TRBJ1-5	NA	NA	TGTGCCAGCAGCTTAGAACACAATCAGCCCCAGCATTTT	CASSLEHNQPQHF
TRBV19	TRBJ2-7	once	NA	TGTGCCAGTCGAGAAAGCTCCTACGAGCAGTACTTC	CASRESSYEQYF
TRBV6-5	TRBJ2-2	NA	NA	TGTGCCAGCAGTCCAACGGCGACTTACACCGGGGAGCTGTTTTTT	CASSPTATYTGELFF
TRBV2	TRBJ2-3	NA	NA	TGTGCCAGCAGTGCCGGGACATCCTGGTCAGATACGCAGTATTTT	CASSAGTSWSDTQYF
TRBV5-1	TRBJ2-3	NA	TRBD1	TGCGCCAGCAGCCCGGGACAGGGAAGAGATACGCAGTATTTT	CASSPGQGRDTQYF
TRBV24-1	TRBJ2-3	NA	NA	TGTGCCACCATGAGAGGGCCAGATCCAGATACGCAGTATTTT	CATMRGPDPDTQYF
TRBV5-6	TRBJ1-5	NA	NA	TGTGCCAGCAGCGAGTCTGGGCGAGGCAATCAGCCCCAGCATTTT	CASSESGRGNQPQHF
TRBV9	TRBJ2-5	NA	NA	TGTGCCAGCAGCGTAGATGGGGACATCCAAGAGACCCAGTACTTC	CASSVDGDIQETQYF
TRBV5-5	TRBJ1-2	NA	NA	TGTGCCAGCAGCTGGCCTAGGGAGGCCTATGGCTACACCTTC	CASSWPREAYGYTF
TRBV6-5	TRBJ1-1	NA	TRBD1	TGTGCCAGCAGTTACTCGACAGGGAGGACTGAAGCTTTCTTT	CASSYSTGRTEAFF
TRBV27	TRBJ2-1	NA	TRBD2	TGTGCCAGCAGTCCCGGGGGGCGGGGGGCGGCGCATGAGCAGTTCTTC	CASSPGGRGAAHEQFF
TRBV7-6	TRBJ2-2	NA	TRBD1	TGTGCCAGCAGCCGCGACAGGGCCGGGGAGCTGTTTTTT	CASSRDRAGELFF
TRBV27	TRBJ2-2	once	NA	TGTGCCAGCAGGGCGGGGTTAAGCACCGGGGAGCTGTTTTTT	CASRAGLSTGELFF
TRBV25-1	TRBJ2-2	NA	NA	TGTGCCAGCACCTTGACAGACAACACCGGGGAGCTGTTTTTT	CASTLTDNTGELFF
TRBV4-1	TRBJ2-7	NA	NA	TGCGCCAGCAGGCAGACTGGGGGCCCCTACGAGCAGTACTTC	CASRQTGGPYEQYF
TRBV27	TRBJ1-6	NA	TRBD1	TGTGCCAGCAGTTTCTTACAGGGGGCAAGGAATTCACCCCTCCACTTT	CASSFLQGARNSPLHF
TRBV6-5	TRBJ2-1	NA	TRBD2	TGTGCCAGCACTAACCGGGGGGGGTCCGCTAATGAGCAGTTCTTC	CASTNRGGSANEQFF
TRBV24-1	TRBJ1-3	NA	NA	TGTGCCACCAGTGATACCCAGGCGAGCTCTGGAAACACCATATATTTT	CATSDTQASSGNTIYF
TRBV24-1	TRBJ1-2	NA	TRBD1	TGTGCCCCATCCCCCAGGGACAGGGGCTTTAATAACTATGGCTACACCTTC	CAPSPRDRGFNNYGYTF
TRBV7-6	TRBJ2-5	few	NA	TGTGCCAGCAGCTTGCTTCAAGGCGGGGCCCGGGGAGAGACCCAGTACTTC	CASSLLQGGARGETQYF
TRBV11-2	TRBJ1-2	NA	TRBD1	TGTGCCAGCAGATCCGGCCCGAAGAACCGGGACAGATATGGCTACACCTTC	CASRSGPKNRDRYGYTF
TRBV3-1/TRBV3-2	TRBJ2-1	NA	NA	TGTGCCAGCAGTCCCCCCACGGGACATAAGGTCCCTGAGCAGTTCTTC	CASSPPTGHKVPEQFF
TRBV4-2	TRBJ2-3	NA	TRBD2	TGTGCCAGCAGCCAAGTTGGCGCGGTACTAGCGCATAGCACAGATACGCAGTATTTT	CASSQVGAVLAHSTDTQYF
TRBV5-1	TRBJ1-1	once	NA	TGCGCCAGCAGCTTGGGCGCCGACAGGGAAGCTTTCTTT	CASSLGADREAFF
TRBV6-2/TRBV6-3	TRBJ2-7	NA	TRBD2	TGTGCCAGCAGTTACCCCGCGGGGGGAGCGGGAACCTACGAGCAGTACTTC	CASSYPAGGAGTYEQYF
TRBV7-8	TRBJ1-1	NA	TRBD1	TGTGCCAGCAGCTTAGTCTTTGGGACAGGGGCTCTCTTGGACACTGAAGCTTTCTTT	CASSLVFGTGALLDTEAFF
TRBV9	TRBJ1-2	NA	TRBD1	TGTGCCAGTGACAGGGGGCTACAAACAAACTATGGCTACACCTTC	CASDRGLQTNYGYTF
TRBV6-1	TRBJ2-7	NA	NA	TGTGCCAGCAGTGAAGGATACTCCGGGGACACATCCTACGAGCAGTACTTC	CASSEGYSGDTSYEQYF
TRBV10-2	TRBJ1-6	NA	NA	TGCGCCAGCACCCCCCCCACAGTAAATTCACCCCTCCACTTT	CASTPPTVNSPLHF
TRBV2	TRBJ1-5	NA	NA	TGTGCCAGCAGTGAAGTTCAGGGTAGGAGCAATCAGCCCCAGCATTTT	CASSEVQGRSNQPQHF
TRBV4-2	TRBJ1-1	NA	NA	TGTGCCAGCAGCCGCAACATGAACACTGAAGCTTTCTTT	CASSRNMNTEAFF